The clone carrying this T cell receptor beta chain was picked up a small number of times. The PCR was carried out with 60 Vbeta primers and 13 Jbeta primers. TCRdb keeps only in-frame clones here, not all; method: immunoSEQ multiplex PCR. The sample consists of under 200,000 clones, around 79% of them appearing once. This record comes from a study of cytomegalovirus exposure and HLA in healthy donors. Germline V gene sequence: CDR1 LNHNV, CDR2 YYDKDF (reference sequence). The V end lost 8 bases, the J end lost 1 base, and 18 bases lay between the germline ends. The CDR3 consists of 16 residues. Sequenced: PBMCs. This TCR was sampled from a man aged 50-59 years in good health and CMV-seropositive. The V gene is TRBV15, the J gene TRBJ2-1, with a weak D call TRBD2 (6 bases). DNA of the CDR3: TGTGCCACCGGCCCGGCGAGGGACTTGTCCTACAATGAGCAGTTCTTC. This translates into CATGPARDLSYNEQFF.